The T cell receptor (beta chain) under discussion was sequenced for a study of OX40 agonist ivuxolimab in advanced cancers. General notes on the study: Ivuxolimab was a fully human IgG2 agonistic monoclonal antibody targeting the costimulatory receptor OX40 (CD134). Intravenous ivuxolimab was administered to patients every 2 weeks at six dose levels: 0.01, 0.1, 0.3, 1.5, 3 and 10 mg/kg. Of the roughly 54 dose-escalation patients, hepatocellular carcinoma was present in 19, melanoma in roughly 15, renal cell carcinoma in 9 and head and neck cancer in 9. In the dose-escalation cohort, 65% to 90% of patients were male, and the mean age was roughly 60 years, with a range of about 20 to 90. Prior anti-PD-1, anti-PD-L1 or anti-CTLA-4 therapy was permitted, and checkpoint inhibitors had been received by 30% to 40% of dose-escalation patients. Partial responses occurred in three dose-escalation patients: two with cutaneous melanoma and one with hepatocellular carcinoma. Peripheral TCRbeta sequencing aimed to test whether ivuxolimab altered TCR sequence diversity and caused clonal T-cell expansion. The paper covers the monotherapy dose-escalation part of the phase I ivuxolimab trial, which included N = 52 patients. Results and caveats for the whole study, not just this receptor: The antigen specificity of the peripheral T cells that underwent clonal expansion was not determined. Clonal expansion of both CD4+ and CD8+ blood T cells was observed from baseline to week 6 at doses 0.1 to 3.0 mg/kg. Low levels of normalized T-cell clonal expansion were also shown by some nonresponding patients. After ivuxolimab, CD8+ T cells had more expanded clones than CD4+ T cells on average. In partial responders in the 0.1-3.0 mg/kg groups, normalized peripheral clonal expansion was found to be among the lowest, especially among CD8+ T cells.

To sequence the TCRbeta CDR3 region, genomic DNA was isolated from the sorted cells. TCRbeta CDR3 regions were sequenced using the immunoSEQ Assay. In TCRdb, the immuneACCESS table is reduced to in-frame sequences with V and J assigned. These tables do not hold every clone; where another copy was compared, an unresolved V gene accounts for under half, and the others remain unexplained. The sample table shows more than 25,000 clones, and about 73% are seen once. The ten largest clones represent over 10% of the sample. The trial excluded patients who had a history of autoimmune disease or who were on systemic immunosuppression. Peripheral blood for TCR sequencing was drawn from every dose cohort at baseline, at cycle 4 day 1 and at cycle 7 day 1. The samples were drawn from a first-in-human, open-label, multicenter phase I dose-escalation trial of ivuxolimab. Adults with locally advanced or metastatic head and neck squamous cell, hepatocellular, melanoma or renal cell carcinoma were enrolled in the trial. Before TCR sequencing, CD4+ T cells and CD8+ T cells from peripheral blood were sorted into separate populations.

Notes on this clone: Its specific antigen is unknown. No base quality values were provided; no much bigger clone lies one nucleotide off.

A distance of 14 bases separates the germline ends of V and J, which lose 3 bases and 2 bases respectively. CDR1 and CDR2 are drawn from the germline V gene: MNHNS, SASEGT. The cysteine opens and the phenylalanine closes a CDR3 of 16 amino acids. Solely the CDR3 DNA is kept, with 48 bases framed from the first base. The sequences come from CD4+ or CD8+ T cells sorted from blood, collected in a trial of the OX40 agonist ivuxolimab. This receptor was taken from an adult with an advanced solid tumor such as melanoma, head and neck, liver or kidney cancer. This sequence uses TRBV6-1 and TRBJ1-5; confidence is insufficient to name the D gene. The nucleotide sequence is TGTGCCAGCAGTGACCCCGGACGGCCGGGCAATCAGCCCCAGCATTTT. This codes for CASSDPGRPGNQPQHF.